The sequence of this TCR beta chain was determined in a study of CD8+CD57+ T cells in acquired aplastic anemia. In this sample, this clonotype turned up many times. Its antigen is as yet unknown. Profiles of TCR beta VDJ and CDR3 were generated from a genomic DNA template. TCRdb re-called the reads through MiXCR, storing one row per CDR3 protein. The data contain roughly 190,000 distinct CDR3 sequences, 40% to 55% of them seen just once; the ten biggest clones take up about 9.7%. Germline assignment: CDR1 LNHDA and CDR2 SQIVND (reference sequence). The CDR3 totals 14 residues. V lost 0 bases and J lost 8, with 10 bases in between. Patients picked for sequencing had shown CD8+CD57+ cell expansion detected by flow cytometry. Severe acquired aplastic anemia was the diagnosis recorded for all patients. Prior therapy had not been administered to any patient at the time of blood sampling. Study-level results: Found in both controls and patients were fewer than 35 CD8+ CDR3 sequences.

The genes are TRBV19 and TRBJ1-4; D gene ambiguous. This sequence originates from a human donor with aplastic anemia. Material: sorted CD4+, CD8+, or CD8+CD57+ T cells (not recorded which) from PBMCs. CDR3 amino acids: CASSIEAGREKLFF. CDR3 sequence (DNA): TGTGCCAGTAGTATAGAAGCCGGTAGGGAAAAACTGTTTTTT. Using reference TRBV19 and TRBJ1-4 for the parts outside the CDR3, the full variable domain is DGGITQSPKYLFRKEGQNVTLSCEQNLNHDAMYWYRQDPGQGLRLIYYSQIVNDFQKGDIAEGYSVSREKKESFPLTVTSAQKNPTAFYLCASSIEAGREKLFFGSGTQLSVL.